What follows are 32 T cell receptor beta chains derived from one specimen sequenced in a study of response to subunit inactivated influenza vaccine. TCRdb reprocessed the RT-PCR reads with MiXCR, giving one entry per CDR3 protein. The repertoire has fewer than 750,000 distinct CDR3 sequences, roughly 15% of them found once; the top ten carry around 10%. The sequencing used PBMCs from blood, collected 12 days after vaccination. These receptors were obtained from a man aged 45 to 65 who received an inactivated influenza vaccine.

The table lists this clonotype with many counts. The chain combines TRBV5-1 with TRBJ1-1; a weak D match, TRBD1 (5 bases). Germline V lookup: CDR1 SGHRS, CDR2 YFSETQ. The CDR3 runs 14 residues. V lost 4 bases to trimming and J lost 0 bases, with 10 bases between them. The CDR3 sequence is CASSPGGMNTEAFF. CDR3 DNA sequence: TGCGCCAGCAGCCCGGGGGGAATGAACACTGAAGCTTTCTTT.

This clonotype was seen more than once but under ten times. The rearrangement joins TRBV6-2 or TRBV6-3 to TRBJ2-1; 9 positions agree with TRBD2. The CDR3 loop spans 18 amino acids. With V trimmed by 6 bases and J by 9 bases, 21 bases remained unmatched. The germline gives CDR1 MNHEY, CDR2 SVGEGT. The CDR3 is CASRRHGRLAGTFFEQFF. The CDR3, as DNA: TGTGCCAGCAGGCGACACGGGCGGCTAGCGGGGACTTTCTTTGAGCAGTTCTTC.

The genes are TRBV3-1 and TRBJ2-3; no firm D call. Trimming left V 3 bases short and J 2 bases short, with 12 bases between. CDR3 length equals 15 residues. Germline V gene sequence: CDR1 LGHDT, CDR2 YNNKEL (reference sequence). CDR3 nucleotide sequence: TGTGCCAGCAGCCAGGGCACAATCCCCACAGATACGCAGTATTTT. Its translation is CASSQGTIPTDTQYF.

The genes are TRBV28 and TRBJ2-7; 8 nucleotides match TRBD1. This CDR3 is 12 amino acids long. Germline V lookup: CDR1 MDHEN, CDR2 SYDVKM. Trimming took 5 bases from V and 8 from J; bases not matched to a gene: 5. CDR3 in amino acids: CASSIDRGKQYF. Written as DNA, the CDR3 is TGTGCCAGCAGTATCGACAGGGGTAAGCAGTACTTC.

There are a few counts of this clonotype. The chain has TRBV7-9 and TRBJ2-5, with D perhaps assigned TRBD1 or TRBD2 (5 bases each). Germline CDR1 reads SEHNR; CDR2 reads FQNEAQ (reference sequence). CDR3 length: 15 residues. Trimming shortened V by 5 bases and J by 2 bases, and 15 bases separated the two germline ends. CDR3 sequence (DNA): TGTGCCAGCAGCGGAGAGGGGTCGCGACAAGAGACCCAGTACTTC. It encodes CASSGEGSRQETQYF.

In this sample, this clonotype turned up a few times. V usage is TRBV18 and J usage is TRBJ2-1; 10 nucleotides agree with TRBD1. The CDR3 totals 17 residues. CDR1 and CDR2 from the germline V gene are KGHSH and LQKENI. V gave up 3 bases and J gave up 6 bases; unmatched junction bases: 11. The CDR3 DNA sequence: TGTGCCAGCTCACCCCGTCGTTCGCGGACAGGGGGCAATGAGCAGTTCTTC. This sequence encodes CASSPRRSRTGGNEQFF.

Of note for this clonotype: A much larger clone differs by one base, so this may be a read error. The gene calls are TRBV7-2 and TRBJ2-1; D is undetermined. Germline CDR1 reads SGHTA; CDR2 reads FQGNSA. V lost 1 base and J 0 bases, leaving 7 bases between the germline ends. This CDR3 spans 15 amino acids. CDR3 bases: TGTGCCAGCAGCTTAGACAGTCGCTCCTACAATGAGCAGTTCTTC. This codes for CASSLDSRSYNEQFF.

The chain employs TRBV4-3 and TRBJ2-1; 7 bases agree with TRBD1. Germline CDR1 is LGHNA and CDR2 is YSLEER. This CDR3 has 18 residues. J was trimmed by 1 base and V by 0 bases; bases with no gene match: 9. This CDR3 reads CASSQDGTDGASYNEQFF. Here the CDR3 DNA reads TGCGCCAGCAGCCAAGACGGGACAGATGGTGCTTCCTACAATGAGCAGTTCTTC.

The chain combines TRBV12-3 or TRBV12-4 with TRBJ2-7, with TRBD1 matching over 9 bases. The V segment lost 5 bases and the J segment 2 bases; nucleotides outside the gene matches: 7. The CDR3 loop spans 15 amino acids. This chain's CDR3 is CASSQGQGQPYEQYF. In DNA form, the CDR3 reads TGTGCCAGCAGTCAAGGACAGGGGCAACCCTACGAGCAGTACTTC.

About this clonotype: A much larger clone differs by one base, so this may be a read error. The J gene is TRBJ2-7, the V gene TRBV4-2; unclear D gene. V dropped 0 bases and J dropped 2 bases, with 2 bases sitting between them. In germline, CDR1 is LGHNA, CDR2 YNFKEQ. This CDR3 comprises 12 residues. CDR3 protein: CASSQDPYEQYF. CDR3 bases: TGTGCCAGCAGCCAAGATCCCTACGAGCAGTACTTC.

This clonotype was seen a handful of times. The chain recombines TRBV2 with TRBJ2-3; D not resolved. Germline loops: CDR1 SNHLY, CDR2 FYNNEI. The CDR3 spans 14 residues. V was shortened by 7 bases and J by 4 bases, with 15 bases between the two germline ends. This chain's CDR3 is CASKEYGRADTQYF. The DNA of the CDR3 is TGTGCCAGCAAGGAATACGGTAGGGCAGATACGCAGTATTTT.

This clonotype was detected only a few times. This chain links TRBV2 with TRBJ2-1, with D unresolved. V was shortened by 6 bases and J by 7 bases, with 13 bases between the two germline ends. Germline CDR1 and CDR2: SNHLY and FYNNEI. CDR3 length: 13 residues. This chain's CDR3 is CASRLGFENEQFF. CDR3 coding DNA: TGTGCCAGCAGACTGGGGTTTGAGAATGAGCAGTTCTTC.

V usage is TRBV20-1 and J usage is TRBJ2-2, with 11 bases identical to TRBD2. J was trimmed by 2 bases and V by 4 bases; bases with no gene match: 6. CDR1 is DFQATT and CDR2 is SNEGSKA in the germline V gene (reference sequence). There are 16 residues in the CDR3. The CDR3 DNA reads TGCAGTGCTATGGGACTAGCGGCCCTTAACACCGGGGAGCTGTTTTTT. Amino acids: CSAMGLAALNTGELFF.

This rearrangement joins TRBV29-1 to TRBJ1-2, with TRBD1 as a possible D gene (6 bases). Trimming took off 4 bases at V and 8 bases at J, with 17 bases between the two ends. This CDR3 contains 13 residues. From germline, CDR1 is SQVTM and CDR2 ANQGSEA. CDR3 residues: CSVVDRPGRGYTF. For the CDR3, the DNA is TGCAGCGTTGTTGACAGGCCCGGGCGGGGCTACACCTTC.

This clonotype was seen at least ten times. V and J are TRBV20-1 and TRBJ2-7; D not certain. Looked up from germline, CDR1 is DFQATT and CDR2 is SNEGSKA (reference sequence). V was pared by 0 bases and J by 6 bases, with 9 bases between. There are 12 residues in the CDR3. In nucleotides, the CDR3 is TGCAGTGCTAGAGATTTGATCGGCGAGCAGTACTTC. It yields the protein CSARDLIGEQYF.

The table lists this clonotype with a few counts. The chain has TRBV20-1 and TRBJ2-3, with D unclear. Germline loops: CDR1 DFQATT, CDR2 SNEGSKA (reference sequence). The CDR3 consists of 15 residues. The ends were cut back, 5 bases at V and 2 bases at J, with 17 bases in the middle. As DNA, the CDR3 is TGCAGTGCTCCGAAATGGTCGTTTAACACAGATACGCAGTATTTT. Protein product: CSAPKWSFNTDTQYF.

The gene calls are TRBV20-1 and TRBJ2-5; 9 bases fit TRBD1. Germline V lookup: CDR1 DFQATT, CDR2 SNEGSKA (reference sequence). The CDR3 length is 17 residues. Germline trimming cut 0 bases from V and 0 bases from J; bases unmatched to any gene: 8. The CDR3 DNA reads TGCAGTGCTAGAGATAGGCGGGACAGGGTCTACCAAGAGACCCAGTACTTC. As protein: CSARDRRDRVYQETQYF.

This clonotype was counted only a few times. The chain links TRBV5-1 to TRBJ1-2, with 8 bases identical to TRBD1. V lost 4 bases to trimming and J lost 5 bases; unmatched junction nucleotides: 10. Germline CDR1 reads SGHRS; CDR2 reads YFSETQ. The length of the CDR3 is 15 residues. Here the CDR3 DNA reads TGCGCCAGCAGCCTGAATACAGGGGGTTCTTATGGCTACACCTTC. Translated, it gives CASSLNTGGSYGYTF.

This chain uses TRBV14 with TRBJ1-6; 8 bases agree with TRBD1. Looked up from germline, CDR1 is SGHDN and CDR2 is FVKESK. There are 14 residues in the CDR3. V shed 4 bases, J shed 9 bases, and the junction held 5 bases outside the gene matches. CDR3 amino acids: CASSPRTGSSPLHF. CDR3 coding DNA: TGTGCCAGCAGCCCTAGGACAGGGAGTTCACCCCTCCACTTT.

V is TRBV5-6 and J is TRBJ2-6; possible D gene TRBD2, 6 bases. The CDR3 contains 18 residues. V was clipped by 3 bases and J by 0 bases, with 16 bases between them. Germline values: CDR1 SGHDT, CDR2 YYEEEE. CDR3 bases: TGTGCCAGCAGCTCGGGGACTGACGCTTTCTCTGGGGCCAACGTCCTGACTTTC. Its protein product is CASSSGTDAFSGANVLTF.

This chain connects TRBV11-1 to TRBJ2-2; the D gene is possibly TRBD2 (6 bases). Germline V CDR1 and CDR2: SGHAT, FQDESV (reference sequence). The CDR3 runs 18 residues. Between the trimmed V and J ends, which lost 5 bases and 2 bases, there was a span of 21 bases. CDR3 sequence (DNA): TGTGCCAGCAGCCCCCAAATTTGGGGAGGTCTCAACACCGGGGAGCTGTTTTTT. Protein sequence: CASSPQIWGGLNTGELFF.

The sample holds a few counts of this clonotype. The CDR3 DNA is TGCAGTGCTGGACGAAGCGGGAGGGCCAACAATGAGCAGTTCTTC. Residues: CSAGRSGRANNEQFF. The V and J genes are TRBV20-1 and TRBJ2-1; TRBD2 aligns across 10 bases. The V gene's germline CDR1 is DFQATT and CDR2 SNEGSKA (reference sequence). After removal of 5 bases from V and 5 bases from J, the junction contained 9 bases not matched to a gene. There are 15 residues in the CDR3.

This clonotype came up a few times. The rearrangement uses TRBV2 and TRBJ1-6, with a possible D match to TRBD1 (6 bases). The CDR3 sequence is 14 residues long. V was shortened by 3 bases and J by 7 bases, with 10 bases between the two germline ends. CDR1 is SNHLY, CDR2 FYNNEI, per germline. CDR3 amino acids: CASSEGARNSPLHF. The CDR3 DNA sequence: TGTGCCAGCAGTGAGGGGGCGAGGAATTCACCCCTCCACTTT.

The V and J genes are TRBV29-1 and TRBJ1-1; TRBD1 might be the D (5 bases). CDR1 and CDR2 (germline): SQVTM, ANQGSEA. The CDR3 consists of 13 residues. Deletions cut 4 bases from V and 1 base from J, with 10 bases between. In DNA, the CDR3 is TGCAGCGTTGTGCGGAGGGGGAACACTGAAGCTTTCTTT. Amino acid sequence: CSVVRRGNTEAFF.

The chain uses TRBV20-1 and TRBJ2-5; the match to TRBD1 covers 7 bases. Germline V gives CDR1 DFQATT, CDR2 SNEGSKA (reference sequence). V shed 6 bases, J shed 5 bases, and the junction held 9 bases outside the gene matches. The CDR3 loop spans 13 amino acids. The CDR3 region has the DNA TGCAGTGCCCCAACAGGGGTGTTGGAGACCCAGTACTTC. Translating gives CSAPTGVLETQYF.

The chain employs TRBV7-2 and TRBJ1-5, with 9 bases aligning to TRBD1. V lost 8 bases to trimming and J lost 7 bases; unmatched junction nucleotides: 6. Germline-derived CDR1 and CDR2 are SGHTA and FQGNSA. The CDR3 spans 13 residues. The CDR3 region has the DNA TGTGCCAGCGGCCGGGACAGGGACCAGCCCCAGCATTTT. Its translation: CASGRDRDQPQHF.

In this sample, this clonotype turned up a few times. This sequence joins TRBV15 and TRBJ1-5; TRBD1 is a possible D gene (5 bases). V lost 1 base and J lost 4, with 11 bases in between. There are 15 residues in the CDR3. Per germline, CDR1 LNHNV and CDR2 YYDKDF (reference sequence). CDR3 sequence: CATSRGAGRNQPQHF. As DNA, the CDR3 is TGTGCCACCAGCAGAGGGGCGGGACGGAATCAGCCCCAGCATTTT.

This clonotype was seen only a few times. The rearrangement joins TRBV7-2 to TRBJ2-1; 9 nucleotides align to TRBD2. The CDR3 is made up of 17 amino acids. Trimming removed 0 bases from V and 8 bases from J; junction bases left unmatched: 11. CDR1 is SGHTA, CDR2 FQGNSA, per germline. CDR3 sequence: CASSLALAGGPWDEQFF. The CDR3 region has the DNA TGTGCCAGCAGCTTAGCGCTCGCGGGAGGGCCCTGGGATGAGCAGTTCTTC.

There are a few counts of this clonotype. V gene TRBV4-3 combines with J gene TRBJ2-7; 9 positions match TRBD2. This CDR3 region has 16 residues. After removal of 3 bases from V and 2 bases from J, the junction contained 8 bases not matched to a gene. Looked up from germline, CDR1 is LGHNA and CDR2 is YSLEER. The DNA of the CDR3 is TGCGCCAGCAGCCATTCAGCGGGGGGTTTTCCCTACGAGCAGTACTTC. This sequence encodes CASSHSAGGFPYEQYF.

This chain uses TRBV4-3 with TRBJ2-7, with 9 bases lining up with TRBD2. The V gene end was trimmed by 0 bases and the J gene end by 5 bases; junction bases not matched to a gene: 8. Germline CDR1 and CDR2: LGHNA and YSLEER. The CDR3 length is 16 residues. This CDR3 reads CASSQDSASGNHEQYF. The CDR3 DNA follows: TGCGCCAGCAGCCAAGATTCGGCTAGCGGGAACCACGAGCAGTACTTC.

The table lists this clonotype with a few counts. The chain employs TRBV12-3 or TRBV12-4 and TRBJ2-5, with D tentatively TRBD1 (7 bases). Trimming removed 0 bases at V and 6 bases at J, with 20 bases between. The CDR3 totals 17 residues. CDR3 loop: CASSLAAGGAGGKTQYF. Written as DNA, the CDR3 is TGTGCCAGCAGTTTAGCGGCGGGCGGCGCAGGGGGGAAGACCCAGTACTTC.

V and J are TRBV6-2 or TRBV6-3 and TRBJ2-1, with 10 positions matching TRBD2. The CDR3 contains 15 residues. Germline assignment: CDR1 MNHEY and CDR2 SVGEGT. J was trimmed by 6 bases and V by 7 bases; bases with no gene match: 9. CDR3 DNA sequence: TGTGCCAGCACCAACCTAGCGGGAGAGACCAATGAGCAGTTCTTC. Amino acids: CASTNLAGETNEQFF.